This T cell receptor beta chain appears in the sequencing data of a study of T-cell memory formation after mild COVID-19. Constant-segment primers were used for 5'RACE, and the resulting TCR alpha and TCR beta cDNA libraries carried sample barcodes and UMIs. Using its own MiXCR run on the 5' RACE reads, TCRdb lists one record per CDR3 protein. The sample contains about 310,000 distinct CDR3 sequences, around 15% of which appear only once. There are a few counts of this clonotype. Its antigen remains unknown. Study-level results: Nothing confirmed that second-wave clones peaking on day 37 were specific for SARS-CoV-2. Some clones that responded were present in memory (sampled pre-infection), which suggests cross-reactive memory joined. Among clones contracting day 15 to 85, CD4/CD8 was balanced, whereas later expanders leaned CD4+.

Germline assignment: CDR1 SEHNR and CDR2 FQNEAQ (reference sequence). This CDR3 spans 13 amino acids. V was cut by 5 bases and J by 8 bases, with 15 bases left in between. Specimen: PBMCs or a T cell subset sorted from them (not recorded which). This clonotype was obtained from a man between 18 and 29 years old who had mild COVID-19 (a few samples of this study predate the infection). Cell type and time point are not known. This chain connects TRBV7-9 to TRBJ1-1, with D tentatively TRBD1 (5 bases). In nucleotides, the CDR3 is TGTGCCAGCAGCCACTCGGAGACAGCCGAAGCTTTCTTT. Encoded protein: CASSHSETAEAFF.